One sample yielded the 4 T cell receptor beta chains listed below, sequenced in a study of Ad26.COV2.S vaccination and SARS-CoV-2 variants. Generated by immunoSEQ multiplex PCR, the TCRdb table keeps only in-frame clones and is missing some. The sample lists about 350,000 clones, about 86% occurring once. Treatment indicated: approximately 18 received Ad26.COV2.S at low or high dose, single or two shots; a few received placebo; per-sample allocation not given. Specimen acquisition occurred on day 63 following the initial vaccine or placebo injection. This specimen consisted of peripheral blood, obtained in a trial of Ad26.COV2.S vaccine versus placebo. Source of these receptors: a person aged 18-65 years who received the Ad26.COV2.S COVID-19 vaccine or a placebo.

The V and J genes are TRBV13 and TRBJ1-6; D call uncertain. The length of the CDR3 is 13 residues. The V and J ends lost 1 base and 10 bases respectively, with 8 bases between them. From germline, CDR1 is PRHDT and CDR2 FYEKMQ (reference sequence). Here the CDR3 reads CASSLAPRSPLHF. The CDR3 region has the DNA TGTGCCAGCAGCTTAGCTCCCAGGTCACCCCTCCACTTT.

Here the CDR3 DNA reads TGTGCCAGCAGCGAGGGGACAGGATCAAGACCCTACGAGCAGTACTTC. Its protein product is CASSEGTGSRPYEQYF. The chain carries TRBV7-9 and TRBJ2-7; 8 nucleotides line up with TRBD1. The CDR3 is 16 residues long. V was pared by 5 bases and J by 2 bases, with 11 bases of the junction left unmatched. Germline loops: CDR1 SEHNR, CDR2 FQNEAQ (reference sequence).

CDR3 residues: CSASTVNTEAFF. For the CDR3, the DNA is TGCAGTGCTAGTACAGTTAACACTGAAGCTTTCTTT. This chain connects TRBV20-1 to TRBJ1-1; D gene uncertain. Per the germline V gene, CDR1 is DFQATT and CDR2 is SNEGSKA (reference sequence). Trimming removed 3 bases from V and 2 bases from J, with 7 bases in between. This CDR3 spans 12 amino acids.

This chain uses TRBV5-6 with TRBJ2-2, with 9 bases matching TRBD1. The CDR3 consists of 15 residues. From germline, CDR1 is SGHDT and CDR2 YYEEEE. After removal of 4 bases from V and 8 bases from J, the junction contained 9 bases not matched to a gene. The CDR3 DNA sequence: TGTGCCAGCAGCAAGGGACAGGGTCTAGCGGGGGAGCTGTTTTTT. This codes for CASSKGQGLAGELFF.